The T cell receptor beta chain described here comes from a study of Ad26.COV2.S vaccination and SARS-CoV-2 variants. Documented treatment: around 19 received Ad26.COV2.S at low or high dose, single or two shots; about 5 received placebo; per-sample allocation not given. Collection of the samples took place on day 63 after the first injection of vaccine or placebo. Clones were read by immunoSEQ multiplex PCR, and TCRdb kept only the in-frame ones, dropping some. The data hold about 380,000 clones, with 80% to 90% observed a single time. The sequence derives from a person aged 18-60 years who received the Ad26.COV2.S COVID-19 vaccine or a placebo. The specimen comprised peripheral blood, sampled in a trial of Ad26.COV2.S vaccine versus placebo.

For the CDR3, the DNA is TGTGCCAGCAGCCGAGATTTTCCCTACGAGCAGTACTTC. Amino acid sequence: CASSRDFPYEQYF. V gene TRBV14 combines with J gene TRBJ2-7, with D uncertain. The CDR3 extends over 13 amino acids. The V gene's germline CDR1 is SGHDN and CDR2 FVKESK. Trimming removed 4 bases from V and 2 bases from J, with 9 bases in between.